This passage covers 25 T cell receptor beta chains from one sample sequenced in a study of blood T cells in healthy people across ages. With a J-beta primer mix and a sample-barcoded 5' primer, a second PCR ran about 7 to 12 cycles. Using its own MiXCR run on the 5' RACE reads, TCRdb lists one record per CDR3 protein. The sample yields some 1.5 million distinct CDR3 sequences, 28% seen once. Source material: blood. These receptors all come from a woman under 40 in good health.

Many counts were recorded for this clonotype. The chain employs TRBV29-1 and TRBJ2-7; 9 nucleotides align to TRBD1. The CDR3 totals 13 residues. With 4 bases clipped from V and 3 bases from J, the junction kept 4 bases outside the gene matches. CDR1 and CDR2 from the germline V gene are SQVTM and ANQGSEA. CDR3 loop: CSVAPTGGYEQYF. Here the CDR3 DNA reads TGCAGCGTTGCCCCGACAGGGGGCTACGAGCAGTACTTC.

This clonotype was picked up a small number of times. This chain's CDR3 is CASSFRTANQPQHF. DNA of the CDR3: TGTGCCAGCAGTTTTAGGACGGCCAATCAGCCCCAGCATTTT. J is TRBJ1-5 and V is TRBV12-3 or TRBV12-4; D remains unclear. The CDR3 loop spans 14 amino acids. Between the trimmed V and J ends, which lost 3 bases and 3 bases, there was a span of 9 bases.

The chain couples TRBV18 to TRBJ2-3; 11 bases are a match to TRBD2. Losses at the gene ends were 2 bases for V and 4 bases for J; bases not matched to a gene: 5. CDR1 is KGHSH, CDR2 LQKENI, per germline. The CDR3 extends over 16 amino acids. The CDR3 loop reads CASSPLGLAGADTQYF. Here the CDR3 DNA reads TGTGCCAGCTCACCATTAGGACTAGCGGGTGCAGATACGCAGTATTTT.

The chain carries TRBV7-6 and TRBJ1-1; D is possibly TRBD1 (6 bases). The CDR3 totals 15 residues. Per the germline V gene, CDR1 is SGHVS and CDR2 is FNYEAQ. Trimming cost V 5 bases and J 4 bases, with 17 bases left between them. The CDR3 reads CASSAADSYVTEAFF. CDR3 DNA sequence: TGTGCCAGCAGCGCCGCGGACAGTTATGTCACTGAAGCTTTCTTT.

This clonotype has only a few counts. The V gene is TRBV29-1, the J gene TRBJ2-2; TRBD1 matches 8 bases. The V gene's germline CDR1 is SQVTM and CDR2 ANQGSEA. V lost 7 bases, J lost 5 bases, and 9 bases stayed unmatched. The CDR3 has 14 amino acids. The CDR3 reads CSANQGAQTGELFF. The CDR3 nucleotides are TGCAGCGCTAACCAGGGGGCGCAAACCGGGGAGCTGTTTTTT.

V is TRBV20-1 and J is TRBJ1-4; 7 positions agree with TRBD1. The germline V gene has CDR1 DFQATT and CDR2 SNEGSKA (reference sequence). The CDR3 has 14 residues. With 3 bases clipped from V and 0 bases from J, the junction kept 1 base outside the gene matches. The CDR3 DNA is TGCAGTGCTAGGAGGGGGCCAACTAATGAAAAACTGTTTTTT. This translates into CSARRGPTNEKLFF.

The rearrangement links TRBV20-1 to TRBJ1-2; 7 nucleotides match TRBD1. The V gene's germline CDR1 is DFQATT and CDR2 SNEGSKA (reference sequence). This CDR3 spans 13 amino acids. The trim removed 2 bases at V and 4 bases at J, leaving 4 bases unmatched. The CDR3 DNA reads TGCAGTGCTAGATCGGGACAGATCTATGGCTACACCTTC. Translating it yields CSARSGQIYGYTF.

This clonotype was observed a handful of times. The chain recombines TRBV5-1 with TRBJ2-1; the match to TRBD2 covers 7 bases. CDR1 and CDR2 (germline): SGHRS, YFSETQ. V lost 3 bases and J lost 12; bases outside the gene matches: 12. This CDR3 has 14 amino acids. The CDR3, as DNA: TGCGCCAGCAGCTGGGAGGGGACCCTCCCAGGGCAGTTCTTC. Its protein product is CASSWEGTLPGQFF.

There are a few counts of this clonotype. The genes are TRBV7-2 and TRBJ2-5; 13 nucleotides agree with TRBD2. The germline CDR1 and CDR2 sequences are SGHTA and FQGNSA. Trimming at V came to 3 bases and at J to 0 bases, leaving 1 base not matched to a gene. This CDR3 spans 16 amino acids. CDR3 region: CASSLGTSGNQETQYF. As DNA, the CDR3 is TGTGCCAGCAGCTTGGGGACTAGCGGGAACCAAGAGACCCAGTACTTC.

This clonotype was seen a few times. This sequence joins TRBV7-3 and TRBJ1-2, with 7 bases that match TRBD1. There are 14 residues in the CDR3. The V segment lost 4 bases and the J segment 7 bases; nucleotides outside the gene matches: 9. Germline V lookup: CDR1 SGHTA, CDR2 FQGTGA. CDR3 sequence: CASSSSGTASGYTF. The CDR3 DNA reads as TGTGCCAGCAGCTCATCAGGGACAGCAAGTGGCTACACCTTC.

The chain has TRBV20-1 and TRBJ1-4; weak D call: TRBD1 (5 bases). CDR1 and CDR2 (germline): DFQATT, SNEGSKA (reference sequence). Trimming left V 4 bases short and J 3 bases short, with 9 bases between. This CDR3 has 13 amino acids. The CDR3 loop reads CSATGPPNEKLFF. The DNA of the CDR3 is TGCAGTGCTACGGGACCGCCTAATGAAAAACTGTTTTTT.

This clonotype turned up a few times. The chain couples TRBV6-5 to TRBJ1-2; TRBD1 agrees at 7 bases. This CDR3 contains 15 residues. The J segment lost 0 bases and the V segment lost 6 bases, leaving 7 bases of the junction unmatched. The germline V gene has CDR1 MNHEY and CDR2 SVGAGI. CDR3 region: CASRPDRVANYGYTF. DNA of the CDR3: TGTGCCAGCAGGCCTGACAGGGTAGCTAACTATGGCTACACCTTC.

To note about this clonotype: One end of the junction fails to match germline, which may point to a read error. This chain joins TRBV7-2 and TRBJ2-1; 9 bases match TRBD2. This CDR3 spans 17 amino acids. CDR1 and CDR2 (germline): SGHTA, FQGNSA. The CDR3 protein is CVSSLSGGPRSYNEQFF. The CDR3 DNA is TGTGTCAGCAGCTTAAGCGGGGGGCCTCGCTCCTACAATGAGCAGTTCTTC.

This clonotype was detected ten times or more. The CDR3 region is CSAFSPGQGKNEQYF. The DNA of the CDR3 is TGCAGTGCTTTTTCCCCGGGACAGGGGAAGAACGAGCAGTACTTC. This chain connects TRBV20-1 to TRBJ2-7, with TRBD1 matching 10 bases. The CDR3 contains 15 residues. CDR1 is DFQATT, CDR2 SNEGSKA, per germline (reference sequence). V was clipped by 5 bases and J by 5 bases; unmatched bases: 12.

Ten or more counts support this clonotype. A much larger clone is a single base away; this may be a read error. This sequence joins TRBV10-1 and TRBJ2-5; no reliable D call. The V gene's germline CDR1 is WNHNN and CDR2 SYGVQD (reference sequence). With 4 bases removed from V and 11 bases from J, the gap between germline ends came to 23 bases. The CDR3 spans 15 residues. The DNA for the CDR3 is TGCGCCAGCAGTGCGGGCGAGTGGGGTACACATGAGCAGTACTTC. The encoded protein is CASSAGEWGTHEQYF.

This clonotype appeared a few times. The rearrangement links TRBV5-1 to TRBJ2-1, with 9 bases matching TRBD2. This CDR3 spans 15 amino acids. Germline V CDR1 and CDR2: SGHRS, YFSETQ. The ends lost 4 bases at V and 9 bases at J; junction bases unmatched: 11. The CDR3 sequence: CASSVRRGGSGEQFF. The CDR3 DNA reads TGCGCCAGCAGCGTCCGGCGGGGGGGCAGCGGTGAGCAGTTCTTC.

This clonotype has more than one count but fewer than ten. The V call is TRBV7-9, the J call TRBJ2-1; 9 nucleotides agree with TRBD2. Unmatched junction bases numbered 4, after V lost 10 bases and J lost 3 bases. Germline lookup yields CDR1 SEHNR and CDR2 FQNEAQ (reference sequence). CDR3 size: 13 residues. The CDR3 region is CATQRGVYNEQFF. The CDR3 nucleotides read TGTGCCACTCAGCGGGGGGTCTACAATGAGCAGTTCTTC.

The chain has TRBV5-1 and TRBJ2-5; perhaps TRBD2 as D (6 bases). Deletions cut 10 bases from V and 3 bases from J, with 22 bases between. CDR3 size: 15 residues. Germline V gene data show CDR1 as SGHRS and CDR2 as YFSETQ. CDR3 sequence: CAGKRVARPEETQYF. The CDR3 nucleotides are TGCGCCGGCAAGCGGGTCGCCAGACCAGAAGAGACCCAGTACTTC.

This clonotype was seen only a few times. The CDR3 DNA follows: TGCAGCGTTGAAGACGGGACTAGCGGGTCTCCCGGGTACTTC. Protein: CSVEDGTSGSPGYF. The chain joins TRBV29-1 to TRBJ2-7; 12 bases map to TRBD2. The CDR3 is made up of 14 amino acids. With V trimmed by 0 bases and J by 12 bases, 9 bases remained unmatched. Germline assignment: CDR1 SQVTM and CDR2 ANQGSEA.

The V and J genes are TRBV2 and TRBJ2-1; 7 positions match TRBD2. Germline-derived CDR1 and CDR2 are SNHLY and FYNNEI. Losses at the gene ends were 11 bases for V and 8 bases for J; bases not matched to a gene: 6. This CDR3 is built from 11 residues. This chain's CDR3 is CAGGEADEQFF. The CDR3 nucleotides are TGTGCCGGGGGGGAAGCCGATGAGCAGTTCTTC.

This clonotype was seen a handful of times. The V gene is TRBV20-1, the J gene TRBJ2-5; D may be TRBD1 (5 bases). V lost 6 bases and J 2 bases, leaving 13 bases between the germline ends. Per germline, CDR1 DFQATT and CDR2 SNEGSKA (reference sequence). The length of the CDR3 is 13 residues. CDR3 sequence: CSARAGRQETQYF. The DNA for the CDR3 is TGCAGTGCCAGGGCCGGGCGTCAAGAGACCCAGTACTTC.

Here the CDR3 reads CASSPVPGQGLDTEAFF. CDR3 nucleotide sequence: TGTGCCAGCAGTCCAGTCCCGGGACAGGGGTTGGACACTGAAGCTTTCTTT. The rearrangement links TRBV12-3 or TRBV12-4 to TRBJ1-1; TRBD1 matches at 10 bases. The CDR3 spans 17 residues. Germline trimming cut 5 bases from V and 3 bases from J; bases unmatched to any gene: 12.

This chain uses TRBV28 with TRBJ2-7; D is unclear. Germline assignment: CDR1 MDHEN and CDR2 SYDVKM. CDR3 length: 11 residues. Trimming took 6 bases from V and 7 from J, leaving 10 bases between them. As DNA, the CDR3 is TGTGCCAGCAGGTCCCTAGAGGAGCAGTACTTC. It encodes CASRSLEEQYF.

J is TRBJ2-5 and V is TRBV12-3 or TRBV12-4, with D possibly matching TRBD1 (7 bases). Trimming took off 11 bases at V and 2 bases at J, with 12 bases between the two ends. This CDR3 is built from 12 residues. The DNA for the CDR3 is TGTGCCTGTGCGGGACAGCAAGAGACCCAGTACTTC. Encoded protein: CACAGQQETQYF.

The genes are TRBV6-6 and TRBJ2-5, with D maybe TRBD2 (5 bases). The CDR3 has 15 amino acids. Germline V lookup: CDR1 MNHNY, CDR2 SVGAGI (reference sequence). The germline V and J ends were trimmed by 6 bases and 5 bases, with 19 bases remaining between them. The CDR3 region has the DNA TGTGCCAGCAGCCAGGATGGGCGGAGGTCGGAGACCCAGTACTTC. Translating gives CASSQDGRRSETQYF.